These T cell receptor beta chains were read from a single sample in a study of cytomegalovirus exposure and HLA in healthy donors. The protocol was immunoSEQ multiplex PCR, while the TCRdb copy is restricted to in-frame clones and leaves out a portion. With about 100,000 clones in the sample, the ten largest clones hold about 0.59%. The sequencing sample was made of PBMCs. Every receptor here comes from a man aged 45 to 65 in good health and CMV-seronegative. CDR3s include the opening cysteine and the closing phenylalanine or tryptophan. Each record gives: D gene, J gene, V gene, CDR3 DNA, CDR3 protein. The D gene is left open where the match is weak.

>-|TRBJ2-1|TRBV10-3
TGTGCCATCAGTGAGTCGGGGGGTGAGCAGTTCTTC
CAISESGGEQFF
>-|TRBJ1-1|TRBV5-1
TGCGCCAGCAGCTTGGACAGACAGAACACTGAAGCTTTCTTT
CASSLDRQNTEAFF
>TRBD1|TRBJ2-5|TRBV7-9
TGTGCCAGCAGCCAACTAGCAACAGGGGGCGTAGAGACCCAGTACTTC
CASSQLATGGVETQYF
>-|TRBJ2-5|TRBV6-5
TGTGCCAGCACTTCCCAGACAGGCAAACGGGCCCAGTACTTC
CASTSQTGKRAQYF
>TRBD1|TRBJ1-1|TRBV11-3
TGTGCCAGCAGCTCAGGACAGGGGGCTGAAGCTTTCTTT
CASSSGQGAEAFF
>-|TRBJ2-7|TRBV6-5
TGTGCCAGCAGCTACAGCACCGGACAGACCGTCTACGAGCAGTACTTC
CASSYSTGQTVYEQYF
>-|TRBJ1-2|TRBV5-1
TGCGCCAGCAGCCCGGGCGGCGGGCGAGGCTACACCTTC
CASSPGGGRGYTF
>-|TRBJ1-4|TRBV9
TGTGCCAGCAGCGTAGGGAGGCGACAGGTCCCTGAAAAACTGTTTTTT
CASSVGRRQVPEKLFF
>TRBD1|TRBJ1-1|TRBV12-5
TGTGCTAGTGAATTCGGGACAGGGGGATTCACTGAAGCTTTCTTT
CASEFGTGGFTEAFF
>-|TRBJ1-3|TRBV5-1
TGCGCCAGCAGCTTGACCTCAGGGCCGGTTGGAAACACCATATATTTT
CASSLTSGPVGNTIYF
>TRBD1|TRBJ2-1|TRBV19
TGTGCCAGTAGTTTACAGGGGGCCGCCAATGAGCAGTTCTTC
CASSLQGAANEQFF
>-|TRBJ1-5|TRBV19
TGTGCCAGTAGTATATGGGGGGGGGCTGGTGGTCAGCCCCAGCATTTT
CASSIWGGAGGQPQHF
>-|TRBJ2-6|TRBV19
TGTGCCAGTAGTACCGACAGCTCTGGGGCCAACGTCCTGACTTTC
CASSTDSSGANVLTF
>TRBD1|TRBJ2-7|TRBV19
TGTGCCAGTAACTGGACAGGGTTTAACTACGAGCAGTACTTC
CASNWTGFNYEQYF
>-|TRBJ1-3|TRBV11-2
TGTGCCAGCAGCTTGACGGGGGGAGGAAACACCATATATTTT
CASSLTGGGNTIYF
>TRBD2|TRBJ2-2|TRBV6-6
TGTGCCAGCTCTCGTGCGGGGGGCGGCGGGGAGCTGTTTTTT
CASSRAGGGGELFF
>TRBD1|TRBJ2-4|TRBV27
TGTGCCAGCAGTTCCGGGACAGTAGGCAAAAACATTCAGTACTTC
CASSSGTVGKNIQYF
>-|TRBJ1-1|TRBV11-2
TGTGCCAGCAGCTTAGTGCCAGTCACTGAAGCTTTCTTT
CASSLVPVTEAFF
>-|TRBJ2-5|TRBV5-1
TGCGCCAGCAGCTTGGGGGCCAGCGGGTACCAAGAGACCCAGTACTTC
CASSLGASGYQETQYF
>TRBD1|TRBJ1-6|TRBV27
TGTGCCAGCAGTTTTCGGACAGGAGTGGGCCGTTCACCCCTCCACTTT
CASSFRTGVGRSPLHF
>-|TRBJ1-1|TRBV5-4
TGTGCCAGCAGCTTGGGGCGGGTGAACACTGAAGCTTTCTTT
CASSLGRVNTEAFF
>TRBD1|TRBJ2-2|TRBV4-3
TGCGCCAGCAGCCAACTCCAGGGGGCTAACACCGGGGAGCTGTTTTTT
CASSQLQGANTGELFF
>-|TRBJ2-7|TRBV5-1
TGCGCCAGCAGCTCGGCCTCTGGGGCGGCGGAGCAGTACTTC
CASSSASGAAEQYF
>-|TRBJ2-7|TRBV11-1
TGTGCCAGCAGCTTAGGCCTGGCCTTCGCAAAGCAGTACTTC
CASSLGLAFAKQYF
>-|TRBJ2-5|TRBV7-2
TGTGCCAGCAGCTTAAGACAGCAAGAGACCCAGTACTTC
CASSLRQQETQYF
>TRBD1|TRBJ1-2|TRBV9
TGTGCCAGCAGCGCCGGACAGGGCAATTACTATGGCTACACCTTC
CASSAGQGNYYGYTF
>-|TRBJ2-7|TRBV2
TGTGCCAGCAGCCAGAGGGTTCGCTCCTACGAGCAGTACTTC
CASSQRVRSYEQYF
>-|TRBJ2-4|TRBV9
TGTGCCAGCAGCTATGGGACTCAGGTAGACATTCAGTACTTC
CASSYGTQVDIQYF
>-|TRBJ2-2|TRBV7-9
TGTGCCAGCAGTTTCAAAGAGAAGAACACCGGGGAGCTGTTTTTT
CASSFKEKNTGELFF
>TRBD2|TRBJ2-2|TRBV7-8
TGTGCCAGCAGCGACCAACTAGCGGGAGGCACCGGGGAGCTGTTTTTT
CASSDQLAGGTGELFF
>-|TRBJ2-7|TRBV5-4
TGTGCCAGCAGCTCAACTAGAGTCGCTTACGAGCAGTACTTC
CASSSTRVAYEQYF
>-|TRBJ1-2|TRBV15
TGTGCCACCAGCAGAGATCGGGGGGGGGCGAATGGCTACACCTTC
CATSRDRGGANGYTF
>TRBD1|TRBJ2-7|TRBV18
TGTGCCAGCTCGTCTACCGGGACAGCCGAGCAGTACTTC
CASSSTGTAEQYF
>-|TRBJ1-5|TRBV19
TGTGCCAGTACCATTCTAAATGGTAGGGGATCGAGCAATCAGCCCCAGCATTTT
CASTILNGRGSSNQPQHF
>TRBD1|TRBJ2-1|TRBV7-2
TGTGCCAGCAGCCCGCGGACAGGGAGGAATGAGCAGTTCTTC
CASSPRTGRNEQFF
>-|TRBJ2-4|TRBV18
TGTGCCAGCTCACCCGACAGTAAAAACATTCAGTACTTC
CASSPDSKNIQYF
>-|TRBJ1-2|TRBV7-2
TGTGCCAGCAGACTGATAGATTGTGGCTACACCTTC
CASRLIDCGYTF
>TRBD2|TRBJ2-2|TRBV4-3
TGCGCCAGCAGCCGGGACTACCGATTAGGAGGCACCGGGGAGCTGTTTTTT
CASSRDYRLGGTGELFF